The TCR beta chain described here comes from a study of CD8 T cells in Susac syndrome. Study outcomes and limitations: The authors acknowledged that the study's TCR sequencing and HLA analysis involved relatively few individuals.

Trimming removed 2 bases at V and 4 bases at J, with 8 bases between. This CDR3 has 13 residues. Germline V gene sequence: CDR1 MDHEN, CDR2 SYDVKM. Comments on this clonotype: Antigen: not known.

The authors carried out high-throughput sequencing of TCR beta. They applied it to CD8+ and CD4+ T cells obtained from blood. TEMRA cells underwent FACS enrichment and CD8+ and CD4+ T cells underwent negative isolation. An amount of RNA that ranged from roughly 0.5 to 1 ug was reverse transcribed with random hexamers. The immunoSEQ assay covered 54 Vbeta and 13 Jbeta segments for CDR3. MiXCR, run by TCRdb on the immunoSEQ multiplex PCR reads, gives a single entry per CDR3 protein. The repertoire holds tens of thousands of distinct CDR3 sequences, with just under 95% as singletons. The specimen sequenced was CD8+ T cells from PBMCs. This TCR derives from a human donor in good health. The gene calls are TRBV28 and TRBJ1-1; a possible D gene is TRBD1 (6 bases). The CDR3 DNA is TGTGCCAGCAGTTTAACAGGGTTCACTGAAGCTTTCTTT. Its protein product is CASSLTGFTEAFF. The full variable domain, rest sourced from reference TRBV28 and TRBJ1-1, is DVKVTQSSRYLVKRTGEKVFLECVQDMDHENMFWYRQDPGLGLRLIYFSYDVKMKEKGDIPEGYSVSREKKERFSLILESASTNQTSMYLCASSLTGFTEAFFGQGTRLTVV.